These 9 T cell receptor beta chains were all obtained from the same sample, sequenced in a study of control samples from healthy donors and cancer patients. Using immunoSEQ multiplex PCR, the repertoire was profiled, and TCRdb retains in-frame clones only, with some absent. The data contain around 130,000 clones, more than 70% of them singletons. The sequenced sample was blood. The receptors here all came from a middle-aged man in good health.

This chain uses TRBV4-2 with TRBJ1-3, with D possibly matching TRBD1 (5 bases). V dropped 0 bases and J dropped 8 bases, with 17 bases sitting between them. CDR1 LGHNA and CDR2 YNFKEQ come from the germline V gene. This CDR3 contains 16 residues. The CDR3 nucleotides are TGTGCCAGCAGCCAAGATCCGGCAGGGCGTTATGACACCATATATTTT. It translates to CASSQDPAGRYDTIYF.

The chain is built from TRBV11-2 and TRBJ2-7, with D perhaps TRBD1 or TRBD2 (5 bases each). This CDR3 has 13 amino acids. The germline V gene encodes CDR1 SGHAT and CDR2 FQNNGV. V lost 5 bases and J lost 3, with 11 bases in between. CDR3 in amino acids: CASSPGPYYEQYF. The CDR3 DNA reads TGTGCCAGCAGCCCGGGGCCCTACTACGAGCAGTACTTC.

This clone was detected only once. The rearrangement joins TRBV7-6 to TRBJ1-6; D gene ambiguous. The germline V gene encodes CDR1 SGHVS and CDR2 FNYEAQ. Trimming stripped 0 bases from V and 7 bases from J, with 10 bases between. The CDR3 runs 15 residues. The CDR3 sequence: CASSLAETGNSPLHF. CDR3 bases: TGTGCCAGCAGCTTAGCGGAGACGGGGAATTCACCCCTCCACTTT.

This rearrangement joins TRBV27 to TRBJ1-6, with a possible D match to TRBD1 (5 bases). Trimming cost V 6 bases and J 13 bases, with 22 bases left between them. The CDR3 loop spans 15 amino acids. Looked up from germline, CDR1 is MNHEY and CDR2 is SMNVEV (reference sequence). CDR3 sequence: CASSLTAFIRSPLHF. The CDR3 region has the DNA TGTGCCAGCAGCCTGACAGCTTTTATACGTTCCCCCCTCCACTTT.

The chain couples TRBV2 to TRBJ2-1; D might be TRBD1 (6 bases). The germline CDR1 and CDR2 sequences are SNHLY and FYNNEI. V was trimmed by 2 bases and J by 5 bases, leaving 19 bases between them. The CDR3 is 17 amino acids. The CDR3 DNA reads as TGTGCCAGCAGTGAATACGGGGACACCAAAATCAACAATGAGCAGTTCTTC. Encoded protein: CASSEYGDTKINNEQFF.

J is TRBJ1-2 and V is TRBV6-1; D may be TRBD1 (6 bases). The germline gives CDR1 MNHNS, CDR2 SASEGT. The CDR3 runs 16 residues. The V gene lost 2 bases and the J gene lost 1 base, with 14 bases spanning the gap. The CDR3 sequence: CASSETRGGYNYGYTF. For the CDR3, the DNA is TGTGCCAGCAGTGAAACTAGGGGGGGTTATAACTATGGCTACACCTTC.

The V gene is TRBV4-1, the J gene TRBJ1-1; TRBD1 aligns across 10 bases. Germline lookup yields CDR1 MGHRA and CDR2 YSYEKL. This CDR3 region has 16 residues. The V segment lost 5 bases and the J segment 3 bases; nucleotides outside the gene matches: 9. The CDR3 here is CASSYRQGAGDTEAFF. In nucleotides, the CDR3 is TGCGCCAGCAGCTATCGACAGGGGGCCGGGGACACTGAAGCTTTCTTT.

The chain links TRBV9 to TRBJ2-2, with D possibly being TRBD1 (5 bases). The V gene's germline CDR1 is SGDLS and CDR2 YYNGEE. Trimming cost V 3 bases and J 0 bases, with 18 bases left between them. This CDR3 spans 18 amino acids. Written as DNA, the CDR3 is TGTGCCAGCAGCGCATACGGTGGGGCGGCACCGAACACCGGGGAGCTGTTTTTT. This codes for CASSAYGGAAPNTGELFF.

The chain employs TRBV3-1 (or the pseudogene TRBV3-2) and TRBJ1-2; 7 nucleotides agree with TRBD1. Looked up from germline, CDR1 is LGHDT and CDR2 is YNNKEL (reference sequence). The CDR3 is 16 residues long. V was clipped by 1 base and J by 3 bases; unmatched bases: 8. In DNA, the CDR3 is TGTGCCAGCAGCCAAGGCAGGGACAGAGCGCACTATGGCTACACCTTC. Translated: CASSQGRDRAHYGYTF.